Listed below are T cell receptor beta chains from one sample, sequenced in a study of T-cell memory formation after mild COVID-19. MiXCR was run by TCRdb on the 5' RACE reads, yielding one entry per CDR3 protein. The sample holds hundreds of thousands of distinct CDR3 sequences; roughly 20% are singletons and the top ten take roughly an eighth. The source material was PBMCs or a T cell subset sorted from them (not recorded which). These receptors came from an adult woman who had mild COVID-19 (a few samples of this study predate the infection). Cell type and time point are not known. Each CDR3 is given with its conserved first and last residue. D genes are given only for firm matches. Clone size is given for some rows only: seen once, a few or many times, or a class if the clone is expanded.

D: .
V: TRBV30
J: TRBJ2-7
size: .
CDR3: CAWSVGGLGREQYF
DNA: TGTGCCTGGAGTGTAGGAGGGTTGGGACGCGAGCAGTACTTC

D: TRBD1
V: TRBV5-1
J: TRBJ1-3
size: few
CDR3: CASSLGGQSSGNTIYF
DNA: TGCGCCAGCAGCTTGGGGGGACAGAGCTCTGGAAACACCATATATTTT

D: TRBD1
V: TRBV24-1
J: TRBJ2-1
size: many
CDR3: CATSDYQGAPYNEQFF
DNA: TGTGCCACCAGTGATTATCAGGGGGCACCCTACAATGAGCAGTTCTTC

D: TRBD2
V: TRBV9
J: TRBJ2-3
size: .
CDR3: CASSVASGRTDTQYF
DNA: TGTGCCAGCAGCGTAGCTAGCGGGAGAACAGATACGCAGTATTTT

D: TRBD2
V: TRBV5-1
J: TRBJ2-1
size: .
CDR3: CASSWAGSGGAHNEQFF
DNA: TGCGCCAGCAGCTGGGCCGGCAGCGGGGGGGCCCACAATGAGCAGTTCTTC

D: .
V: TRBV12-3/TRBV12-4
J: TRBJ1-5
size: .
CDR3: CASRANTGNNQPQHF
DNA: TGTGCCAGCAGAGCGAATACAGGGAACAATCAGCCCCAGCATTTT

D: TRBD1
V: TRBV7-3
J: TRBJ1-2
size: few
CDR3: CASSLTGPGGQGGYTF
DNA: TGTGCCAGCAGCTTAACAGGTCCAGGGGGCCAGGGTGGCTACACCTTC

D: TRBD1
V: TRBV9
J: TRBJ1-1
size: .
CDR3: CASSVPTTGDTEAFF
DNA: TGTGCCAGCAGCGTCCCCACGACAGGGGACACTGAAGCTTTCTTT

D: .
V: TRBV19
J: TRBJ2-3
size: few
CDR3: CASSELPVQPNTQYF
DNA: TGTGCCAGTAGCGAGTTGCCGGTACAACCTAATACGCAGTATTTT

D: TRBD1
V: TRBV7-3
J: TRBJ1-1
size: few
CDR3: CASSSTGGHTEAFF
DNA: TGTGCCAGCAGCTCGACAGGGGGTCACACTGAAGCTTTCTTT